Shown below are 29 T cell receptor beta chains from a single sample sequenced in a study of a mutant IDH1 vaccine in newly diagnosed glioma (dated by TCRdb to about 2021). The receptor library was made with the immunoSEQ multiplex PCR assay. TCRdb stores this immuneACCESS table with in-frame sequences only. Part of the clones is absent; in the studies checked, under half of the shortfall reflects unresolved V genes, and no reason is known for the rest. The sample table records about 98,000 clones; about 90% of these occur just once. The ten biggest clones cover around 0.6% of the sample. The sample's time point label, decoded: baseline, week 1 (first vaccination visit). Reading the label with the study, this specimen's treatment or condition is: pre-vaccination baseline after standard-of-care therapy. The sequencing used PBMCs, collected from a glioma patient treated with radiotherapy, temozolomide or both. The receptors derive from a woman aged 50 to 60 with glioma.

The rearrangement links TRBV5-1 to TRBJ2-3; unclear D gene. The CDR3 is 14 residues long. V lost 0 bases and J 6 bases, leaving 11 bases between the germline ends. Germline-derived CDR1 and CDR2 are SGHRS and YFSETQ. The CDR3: CASSLDGPLDTQYF. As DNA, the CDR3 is TGCGCCAGCAGCTTGGACGGTCCGTTGGATACGCAGTATTTT.

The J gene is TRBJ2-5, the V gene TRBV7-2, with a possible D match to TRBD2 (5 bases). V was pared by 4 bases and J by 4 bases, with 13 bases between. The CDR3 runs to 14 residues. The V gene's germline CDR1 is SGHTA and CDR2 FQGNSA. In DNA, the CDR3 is TGTGCCAGCAGCTCCCGCACTAGTCCAGAGACCCAGTACTTC. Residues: CASSSRTSPETQYF.

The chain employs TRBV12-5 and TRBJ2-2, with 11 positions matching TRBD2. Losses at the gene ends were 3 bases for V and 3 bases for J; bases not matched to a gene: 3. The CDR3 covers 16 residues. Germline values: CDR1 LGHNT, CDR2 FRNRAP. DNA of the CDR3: TGTGCTAGTGGTTTAAGACTAGCGGGACACACCGGGGAGCTGTTTTTT. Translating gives CASGLRLAGHTGELFF.

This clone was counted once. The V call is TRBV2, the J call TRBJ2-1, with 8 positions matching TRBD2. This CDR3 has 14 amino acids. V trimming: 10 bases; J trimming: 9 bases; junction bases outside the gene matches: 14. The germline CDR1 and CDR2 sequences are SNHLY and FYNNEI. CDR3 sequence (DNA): TGTGCCACCGCCGGGACTAGGAGTTCCACTGAGCAGTTCTTC. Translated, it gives CATAGTRSSTEQFF.

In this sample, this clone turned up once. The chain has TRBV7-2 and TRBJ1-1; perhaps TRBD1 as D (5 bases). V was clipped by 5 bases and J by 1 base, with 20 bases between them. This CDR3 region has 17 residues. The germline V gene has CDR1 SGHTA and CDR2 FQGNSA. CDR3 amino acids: CASSPRGAGESNTEAFF. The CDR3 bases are TGTGCCAGCAGCCCGAGGGGTGCGGGTGAATCGAACACTGAAGCTTTCTTT.

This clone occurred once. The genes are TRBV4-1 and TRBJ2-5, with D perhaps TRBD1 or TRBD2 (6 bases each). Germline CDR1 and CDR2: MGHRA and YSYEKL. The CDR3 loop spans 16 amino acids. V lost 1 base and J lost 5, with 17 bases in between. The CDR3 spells CASSQAVQGLRETQYF. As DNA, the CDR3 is TGCGCCAGCAGCCAAGCTGTACAGGGACTTCGGGAGACCCAGTACTTC.

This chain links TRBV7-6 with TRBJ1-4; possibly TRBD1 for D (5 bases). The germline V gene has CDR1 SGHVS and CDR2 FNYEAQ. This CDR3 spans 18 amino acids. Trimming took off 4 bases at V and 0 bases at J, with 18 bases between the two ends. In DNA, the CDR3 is TGTGCCAGCAGCTGGGACTCAGGGAACCCTGCAACTAATGAAAAACTGTTTTTT. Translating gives CASSWDSGNPATNEKLFF.

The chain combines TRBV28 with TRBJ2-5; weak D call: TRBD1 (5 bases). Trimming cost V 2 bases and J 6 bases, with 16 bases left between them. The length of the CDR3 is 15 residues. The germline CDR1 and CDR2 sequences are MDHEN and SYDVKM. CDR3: CASSLLQGSIKTQYF. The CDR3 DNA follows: TGTGCCAGCAGTTTACTCCAGGGATCAATAAAGACCCAGTACTTC.

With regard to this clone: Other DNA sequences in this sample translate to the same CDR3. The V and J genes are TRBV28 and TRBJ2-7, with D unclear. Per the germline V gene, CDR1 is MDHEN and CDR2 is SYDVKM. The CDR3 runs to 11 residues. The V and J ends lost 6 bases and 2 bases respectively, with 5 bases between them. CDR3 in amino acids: CASSSPYEQYF. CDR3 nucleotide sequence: TGTGCCAGCAGCTCACCCTACGAGCAGTACTTC.

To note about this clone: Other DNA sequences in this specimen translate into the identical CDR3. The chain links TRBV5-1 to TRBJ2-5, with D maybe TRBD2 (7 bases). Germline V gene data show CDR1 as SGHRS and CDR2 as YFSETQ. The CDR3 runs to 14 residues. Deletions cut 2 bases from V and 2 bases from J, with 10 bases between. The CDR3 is CASSLQGGQETQYF. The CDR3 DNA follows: TGCGCCAGCAGCTTACAGGGAGGGCAAGAGACCCAGTACTTC.

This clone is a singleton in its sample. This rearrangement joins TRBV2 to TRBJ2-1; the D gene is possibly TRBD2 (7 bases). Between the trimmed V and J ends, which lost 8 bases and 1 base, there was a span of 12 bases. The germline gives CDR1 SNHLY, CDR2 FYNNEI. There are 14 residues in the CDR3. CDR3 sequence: CASGRGWSYNEQFF. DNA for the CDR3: TGTGCCAGCGGGAGGGGGTGGTCCTACAATGAGCAGTTCTTC. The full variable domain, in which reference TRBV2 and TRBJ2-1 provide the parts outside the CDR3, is EPEVTQTPSHQVTQMGQEVILRCVPISNHLYFYWYRQILGQKVEFLVSFYNNEISEKSEIFDDQFSVERPDGSNFTLKIRSTKLEDSAMYFCASGRGWSYNEQFFGPGTRLTVL.

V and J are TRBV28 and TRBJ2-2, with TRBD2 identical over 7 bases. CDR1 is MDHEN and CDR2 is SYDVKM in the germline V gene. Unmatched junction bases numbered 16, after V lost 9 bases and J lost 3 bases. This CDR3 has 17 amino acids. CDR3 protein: CASKSASGYRDTGELFF. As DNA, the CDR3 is TGTGCCAGTAAGTCAGCTAGCGGCTATCGGGACACCGGGGAGCTGTTTTTT.

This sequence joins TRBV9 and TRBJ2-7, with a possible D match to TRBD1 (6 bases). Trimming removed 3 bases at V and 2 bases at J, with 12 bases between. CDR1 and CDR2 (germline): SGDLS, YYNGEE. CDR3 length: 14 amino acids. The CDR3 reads CASSGRGDTYEQYF. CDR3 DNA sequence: TGTGCCAGCAGCGGCAGGGGAGACACCTACGAGCAGTACTTC.

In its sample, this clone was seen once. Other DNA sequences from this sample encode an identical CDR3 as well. The CDR3 reads CASSIGGGQPQHF. CDR3 DNA: TGTGCCAGTAGTATTGGGGGGGGTCAGCCCCAGCATTTT. The V and J genes are TRBV19 and TRBJ1-5; weak D call: TRBD1 (5 bases). The V gene's germline CDR1 is LNHDA and CDR2 SQIVND (reference sequence). V was cut by 3 bases and J by 6 bases, with 9 bases left in between. The length of the CDR3 is 13 residues.

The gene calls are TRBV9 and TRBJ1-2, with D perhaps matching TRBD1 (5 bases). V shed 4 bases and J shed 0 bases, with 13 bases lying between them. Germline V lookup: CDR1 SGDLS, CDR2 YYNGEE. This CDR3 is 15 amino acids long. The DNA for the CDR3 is TGTGCCAGCAGCCCCCGGGACGGGCCTAACTATGGCTACACCTTC. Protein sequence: CASSPRDGPNYGYTF.

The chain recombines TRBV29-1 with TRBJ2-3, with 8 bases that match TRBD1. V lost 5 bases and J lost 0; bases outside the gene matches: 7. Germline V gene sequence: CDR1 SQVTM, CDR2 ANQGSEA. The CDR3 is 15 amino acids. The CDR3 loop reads CSVSRTGSSTDTQYF. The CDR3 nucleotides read TGCAGCGTTTCCCGGACAGGGAGCAGCACAGATACGCAGTATTTT.

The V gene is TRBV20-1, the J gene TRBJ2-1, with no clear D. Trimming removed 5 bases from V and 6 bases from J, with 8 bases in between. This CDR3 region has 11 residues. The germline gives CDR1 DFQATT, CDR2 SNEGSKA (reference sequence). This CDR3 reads CSALPGNEQFF. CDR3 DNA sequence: TGCAGTGCTTTGCCGGGCAATGAGCAGTTCTTC.

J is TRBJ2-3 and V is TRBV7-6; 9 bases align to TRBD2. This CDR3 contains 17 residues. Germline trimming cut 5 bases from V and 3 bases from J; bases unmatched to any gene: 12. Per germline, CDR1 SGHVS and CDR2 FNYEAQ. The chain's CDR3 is CASSPRGAGGGTDTQYF. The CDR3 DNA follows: TGTGCCAGCAGCCCTCGAGGAGCGGGAGGAGGAACAGATACGCAGTATTTT.

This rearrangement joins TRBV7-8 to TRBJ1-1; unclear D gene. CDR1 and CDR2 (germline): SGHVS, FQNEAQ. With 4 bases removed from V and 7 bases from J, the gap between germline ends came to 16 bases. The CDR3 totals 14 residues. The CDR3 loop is CASSSRRAAVEAFF. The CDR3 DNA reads TGTGCCAGCAGCTCCCGGCGGGCAGCCGTTGAAGCTTTCTTT.

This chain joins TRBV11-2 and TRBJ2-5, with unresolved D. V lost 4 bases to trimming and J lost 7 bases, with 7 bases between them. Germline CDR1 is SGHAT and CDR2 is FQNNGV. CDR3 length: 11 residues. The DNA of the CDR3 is TGTGCCAGCAGCTGGTCGGTGACCCAGTACTTC. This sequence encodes CASSWSVTQYF.

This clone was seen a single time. CDR3: CSARTPYEQYF. In DNA, the CDR3 is TGCAGCGCCCGGACTCCCTACGAGCAGTACTTC. The chain employs TRBV29-1 and TRBJ2-7; D might be TRBD2 (5 bases). Germline values: CDR1 SQVTM, CDR2 ANQGSEA. This CDR3 has 11 residues. The V end lost 7 bases, the J end lost 2 bases, and 9 bases lay between the germline ends.

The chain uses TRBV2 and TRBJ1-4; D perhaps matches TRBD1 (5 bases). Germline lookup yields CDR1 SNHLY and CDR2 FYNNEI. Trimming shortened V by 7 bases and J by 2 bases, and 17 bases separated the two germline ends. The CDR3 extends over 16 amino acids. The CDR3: CASTRFGRGTNEKLFF. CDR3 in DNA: TGTGCCAGCACGAGGTTCGGTAGGGGCACTAATGAAAAACTGTTTTTT.

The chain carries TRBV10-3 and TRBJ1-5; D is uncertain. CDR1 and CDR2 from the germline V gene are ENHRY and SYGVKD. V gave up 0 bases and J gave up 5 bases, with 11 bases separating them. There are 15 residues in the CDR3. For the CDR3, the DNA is TGTGCCATCAGTGAGTCGATGGGAGGGCATCAGCCCCAGCATTTT. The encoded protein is CAISESMGGHQPQHF.

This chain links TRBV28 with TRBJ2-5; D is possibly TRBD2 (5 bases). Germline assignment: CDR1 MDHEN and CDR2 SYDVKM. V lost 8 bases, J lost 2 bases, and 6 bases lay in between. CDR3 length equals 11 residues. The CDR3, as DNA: TGTGCCAGCGGGAGTCAAGAGACCCAGTACTTC. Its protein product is CASGSQETQYF.

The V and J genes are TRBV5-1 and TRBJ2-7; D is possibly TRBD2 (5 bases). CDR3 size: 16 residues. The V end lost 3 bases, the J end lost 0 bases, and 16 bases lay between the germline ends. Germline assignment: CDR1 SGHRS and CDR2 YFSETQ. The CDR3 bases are TGCGCCAGCAGCTCCCGTGGCCTCGGGAACTCCTACGAGCAGTACTTC. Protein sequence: CASSSRGLGNSYEQYF.

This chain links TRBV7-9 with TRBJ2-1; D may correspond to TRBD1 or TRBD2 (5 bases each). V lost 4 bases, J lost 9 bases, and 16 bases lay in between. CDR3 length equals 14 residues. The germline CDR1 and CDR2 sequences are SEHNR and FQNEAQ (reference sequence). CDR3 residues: CASSSGPSGGEQFF. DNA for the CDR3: TGTGCCAGCAGCTCGGGACCGAGTGGGGGTGAGCAGTTCTTC.

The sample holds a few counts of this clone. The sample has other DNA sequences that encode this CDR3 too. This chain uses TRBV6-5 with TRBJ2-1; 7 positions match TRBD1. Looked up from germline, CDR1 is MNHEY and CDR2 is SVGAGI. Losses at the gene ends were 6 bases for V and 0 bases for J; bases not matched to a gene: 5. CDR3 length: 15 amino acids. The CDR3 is CASSLTGSSYNEQFF. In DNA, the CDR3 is TGTGCCAGCAGCCTGACAGGGAGCTCCTACAATGAGCAGTTCTTC.

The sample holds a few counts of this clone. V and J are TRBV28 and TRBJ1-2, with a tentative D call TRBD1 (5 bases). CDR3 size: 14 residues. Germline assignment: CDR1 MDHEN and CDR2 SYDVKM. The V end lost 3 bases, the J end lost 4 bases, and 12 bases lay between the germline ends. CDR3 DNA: TGTGCCAGCAGTTTTAGGGACGGGGCCTATGGCTACACCTTC. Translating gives CASSFRDGAYGYTF.

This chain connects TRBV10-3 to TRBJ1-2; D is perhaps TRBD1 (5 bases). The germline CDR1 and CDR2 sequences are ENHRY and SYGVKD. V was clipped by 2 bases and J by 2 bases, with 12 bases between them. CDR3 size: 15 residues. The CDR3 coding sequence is TGTGCCATCAGTGAGGGCAGGGAGAGGAACTATGGCTACACCTTC. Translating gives CAISEGRERNYGYTF.